A single TCR beta chain is shown here with its context. V was clipped by 10 bases and J by 2 bases, with 11 bases between them. CDR3 size: 13 residues. The germline CDR1 and CDR2 sequences are KGHDR and SFDVKD. The sample originates from a study of blood T cells in healthy people across ages. Primers used in a second PCR of about 7 to 12 cycles were a sample-barcoded 5' primer and a J-beta primer mix. TCRdb processed the 5' RACE reads anew with MiXCR; each CDR3 protein has one entry. The sample consists of 1 million or so distinct CDR3 sequences, 25% of them appearing once. This same sample was also part of a study on T cells of mothers and their children.

The rearrangement uses TRBV24-1 and TRBJ1-5; D is unclear. What was sequenced was blood. The clonotype originates from a girl aged 2 to 10 in good health. CDR3 coding DNA: TGTGCCACTAGAAGTTCAGGCAATCAGCCCCAGCATTTT. Its translation: CATRSSGNQPQHF.